The clone carrying this T cell receptor beta chain was recorded a few times. As yet, its antigen is unknown. Through Arm-PCR of CDR3 regions and iRepertoire HTBI primers, TCR beta libraries were built. TCRdb fed the multiplex PCR reads into MiXCR, producing one record per CDR3 protein. The repertoire consists of hundreds of thousands of distinct CDR3 sequences, with around a fifth occurring once and the leading ten covering roughly 13%. Regarding time point: persistent/refractory GD, antithyroid drugs over 5 years with positive TRAb. Extracted RNA from PBMCs served as the source of the TCR library. These data originate in a study of regulatory T cells in long-lasting Graves disease. Study overall: Positivity for TSH receptor antibodies plus over 5 years of antithyroid drugs meant persistent Graves' disease. Notes on the study in general: When disease was persistent, TRBV28, TRBJ1-2 and TRBJ2-5 were the favored segments. Researchers examined only peripheral blood and not thyroid tissue.

The germline V gene encodes CDR1 MNHNS and CDR2 SASEGT. CDR3 size: 15 residues. Between the trimmed V and J ends, which lost 7 bases and 1 base, there was a span of 13 bases. The origin of this receptor is a female donor with Graves disease. The chain is built from TRBV6-1 and TRBJ2-2; D might be TRBD1 (7 bases). The specimen comprised peripheral blood mononuclear cells (PBMCs), sampled when the disease was refractory, from a patient treated with antithyroid drugs. Written as DNA, the CDR3 is TGTGCCAGCACAGGGGGGACTCGGAACACCGGGGAGCTGTTTTTT. This sequence encodes CASTGGTRNTGELFF.